The 13 T cell receptor beta chains below were found in one sample sequenced in a study of blood T cell repertoires in COVID-19. Measured with immunoSEQ multiplex PCR; TCRdb has only the in-frame clones, and not every one. Here the sample spans about 76,000 clones, around 80% being singletons. The specimen sequenced was peripheral blood. The receptors originated from an older woman with acute or convalescent COVID-19.

The rearrangement joins TRBV7-3 to TRBJ2-1; D is undetermined. Between the trimmed V and J ends, which lost 4 bases and 6 bases, there was a span of 16 bases. The CDR3 runs to 15 residues. Germline CDR1 is SGHTA and CDR2 is FQGTGA. The CDR3 DNA sequence: TGTGCCAGCAGCTCACAACAGATCGCCGGCAATGAGCAGTTCTTC. Protein product: CASSSQQIAGNEQFF.

The rearrangement uses TRBV12-3 or TRBV12-4 and TRBJ2-7; 8 bases agree with TRBD1. CDR3 size: 13 residues. J lost 5 bases, V lost 3 bases, and 3 bases had no gene match. The CDR3 loop reads CASSFTGGNEQYF. The CDR3 nucleotides read TGTGCCAGCAGTTTTACAGGGGGAAACGAGCAGTACTTC.

There are a few counts of this clone. V usage is TRBV4-3 and J usage is TRBJ2-7, with a weak D call TRBD1 (5 bases). The CDR3 loop spans 14 amino acids. The V gene lost 0 bases and the J gene lost 7 bases, with 13 bases spanning the gap. Germline V gene data show CDR1 as LGHNA and CDR2 as YSLEER. The CDR3 bases are TGCGCCAGCAGCCAAGATTTCAAGGGGTATGAGCAGTACTTC. Protein: CASSQDFKGYEQYF.

V is TRBV6-5 and J is TRBJ1-5; 10 bases fit TRBD1. The CDR3 runs 14 residues. J lost 5 bases, V lost 6 bases, and 4 bases had no gene match. In germline, CDR1 is MNHEY, CDR2 SVGAGI. The DNA of the CDR3 is TGTGCCAGCAGAGCCGGGACAGGGGATCAGCCCCAGCATTTT. It specifies CASRAGTGDQPQHF.

This clone was counted between two and nine times. The V and J genes are TRBV19 and TRBJ2-5; the D gene is possibly TRBD1 (6 bases). The CDR3 has 14 amino acids. Germline CDR1 is LNHDA and CDR2 is SQIVND (reference sequence). V dropped 5 bases and J dropped 4 bases, with 14 bases sitting between them. For the CDR3, the DNA is TGTGCCAGTAGTCTGGCTGGCAGGGGAGAGACCCAGTACTTC. Protein sequence: CASSLAGRGETQYF.

The V and J genes are TRBV29-1 and TRBJ2-2; maybe TRBD1 (7 bases). Germline V gene sequence: CDR1 SQVTM, CDR2 ANQGSEA. Trimming shortened V by 1 base and J by 8 bases, and 11 bases separated the two germline ends. The CDR3 runs to 13 residues. The CDR3 region is CSVEVRGTGELFF. CDR3 DNA: TGCAGCGTTGAAGTCAGGGGGACTGGGGAGCTGTTTTTT.

This chain connects TRBV7-2 to TRBJ2-6; tentatively, D is TRBD1 (6 bases). V gave up 4 bases and J gave up 2 bases, with 9 bases separating them. The germline CDR1 and CDR2 sequences are SGHTA and FQGNSA. CDR3 length equals 15 residues. The CDR3 DNA follows: TGTGCCAGCAGCTCGGACAGTACTGGGGCCAACGTCCTGACTTTC. Protein sequence: CASSSDSTGANVLTF. Looking up the rest from reference TRBV7-2 and TRBJ2-6 gives the full variable domain: GAGVSQSPSNKVTEKGKDVELRCDPISGHTALYWYRQSLGQGLEFLIYFQGNSAPDKSGLPSDRFSAERTGGSVSTLTIQRTQQEDSAVYLCASSSDSTGANVLTFGAGSRLTVL.

The J gene is TRBJ1-6, the V gene TRBV5-5; D remains ambiguous. Between the trimmed V and J ends, which lost 0 bases and 8 bases, there was a span of 12 bases. CDR1 and CDR2 (germline): SGHKS, YYEKEE (reference sequence). The CDR3 runs to 15 residues. CDR3 residues: CASSLDHSTHSPLHF. In DNA form, the CDR3 reads TGTGCCAGCAGCTTGGATCACTCTACCCATTCACCCCTCCACTTT.

The CDR3 is CASTLSGYGYTF. The CDR3 region has the DNA TGTGCCAGCACTTTAAGCGGCTATGGCTACACCTTC. The chain combines TRBV6-6 with TRBJ1-2, with D unclear. There are 12 residues in the CDR3. Germline CDR1 MNHNY, CDR2 SVGAGI (reference sequence). Trimming took off 7 bases at V and 4 bases at J, with 10 bases between the two ends.

V and J are TRBV19 and TRBJ1-1; D may be TRBD1 (6 bases). V lost 8 bases and J lost 6, with 13 bases in between. CDR1 is LNHDA, CDR2 SQIVND, per germline (reference sequence). This CDR3 region has 12 residues. CDR3 region: CASSQGHPEAFF. DNA for the CDR3: TGTGCCAGTTCTCAGGGGCATCCTGAAGCTTTCTTT.

This clone was seen a few times. CDR3 protein: CASSFQGLTTNEKLFF. In nucleotides, the CDR3 is TGTGCCAGCAGCTTTCAGGGGCTGACAACTAATGAAAAACTGTTTTTT. V and J are TRBV5-5 and TRBJ1-4; D may be TRBD1 (6 bases). This CDR3 spans 16 amino acids. V lost 2 bases and J 0 bases, leaving 11 bases between the germline ends. Germline V gene lookup returns CDR1 SGHKS and CDR2 YYEKEE (reference sequence).

V usage is TRBV5-1 and J usage is TRBJ2-3; 7 bases align to TRBD2. With 0 bases clipped from V and 3 bases from J, the junction kept 7 bases outside the gene matches. The CDR3 runs 16 residues. Germline CDR1 and CDR2: SGHRS and YFSETQ. CDR3 nucleotides: TGCGCCAGCAGCTTGGGGGTCGGGGGGTCTACAGATACGCAGTATTTT. Translation: CASSLGVGGSTDTQYF.

V gene TRBV23-1 combines with J gene TRBJ2-7; 7 nucleotides line up with TRBD1. TRBV23-1 has ORF status, its function being uncertain. This CDR3 spans 14 amino acids. Trimming cost V 8 bases and J 0 bases; bases outside gene matches: 7. CDR3 sequence (DNA): TGCGCCAGCTTTAGGACAGGTCTCTCCTACGAGCAGTACGTC. This translates into CASFRTGLSYEQYV.